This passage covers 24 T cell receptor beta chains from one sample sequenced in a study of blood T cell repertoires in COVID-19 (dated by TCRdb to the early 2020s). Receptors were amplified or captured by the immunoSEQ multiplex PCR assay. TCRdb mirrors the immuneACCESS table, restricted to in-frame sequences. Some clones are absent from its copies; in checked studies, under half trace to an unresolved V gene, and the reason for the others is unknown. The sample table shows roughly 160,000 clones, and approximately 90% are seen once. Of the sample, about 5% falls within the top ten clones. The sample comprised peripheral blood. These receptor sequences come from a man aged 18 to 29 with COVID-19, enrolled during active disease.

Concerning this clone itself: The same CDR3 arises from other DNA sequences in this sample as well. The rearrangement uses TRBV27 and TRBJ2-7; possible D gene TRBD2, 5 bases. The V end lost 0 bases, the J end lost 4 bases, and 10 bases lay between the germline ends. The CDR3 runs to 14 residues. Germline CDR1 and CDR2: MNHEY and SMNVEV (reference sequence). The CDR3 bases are TGTGCCAGCAGTTTATCCCGGGGAAGTTACGAGCAGTACTTC. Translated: CASSLSRGSYEQYF.

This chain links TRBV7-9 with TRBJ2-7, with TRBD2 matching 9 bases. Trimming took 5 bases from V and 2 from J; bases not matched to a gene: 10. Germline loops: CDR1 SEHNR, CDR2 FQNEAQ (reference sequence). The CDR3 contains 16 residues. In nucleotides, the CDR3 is TGTGCCAGCAGCCCGTCCCCGGGACTAGCCCCCTACGAGCAGTACTTC. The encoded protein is CASSPSPGLAPYEQYF.

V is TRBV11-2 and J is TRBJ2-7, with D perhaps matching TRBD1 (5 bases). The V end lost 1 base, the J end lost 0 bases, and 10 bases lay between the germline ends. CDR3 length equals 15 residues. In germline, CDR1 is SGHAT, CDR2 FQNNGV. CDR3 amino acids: CASSLVSDSSYEQYF. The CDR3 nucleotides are TGTGCCAGCAGCTTAGTATCAGACAGCTCCTACGAGCAGTACTTC.

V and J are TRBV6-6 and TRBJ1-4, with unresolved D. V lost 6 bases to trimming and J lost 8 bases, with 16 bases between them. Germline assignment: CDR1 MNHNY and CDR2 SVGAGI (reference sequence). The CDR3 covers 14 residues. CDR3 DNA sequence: TGTGCCAGCAGCCCCCGGAGGGAGAGGGAAAAACTGTTTTTT. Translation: CASSPRREREKLFF.

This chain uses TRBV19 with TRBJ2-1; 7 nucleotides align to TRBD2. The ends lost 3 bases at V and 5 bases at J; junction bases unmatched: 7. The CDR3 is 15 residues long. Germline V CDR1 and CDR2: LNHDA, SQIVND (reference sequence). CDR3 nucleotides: TGTGCCAGTAGTATTGCGAGCGGGGTCCACAATGAGCAGTTCTTC. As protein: CASSIASGVHNEQFF.

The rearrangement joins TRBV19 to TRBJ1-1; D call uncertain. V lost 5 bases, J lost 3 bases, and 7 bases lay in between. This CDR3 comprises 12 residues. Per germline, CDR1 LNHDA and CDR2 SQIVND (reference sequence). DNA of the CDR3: TGTGCCAGTAGTTTTTCGGACACTGAAGCTTTCTTT. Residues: CASSFSDTEAFF.

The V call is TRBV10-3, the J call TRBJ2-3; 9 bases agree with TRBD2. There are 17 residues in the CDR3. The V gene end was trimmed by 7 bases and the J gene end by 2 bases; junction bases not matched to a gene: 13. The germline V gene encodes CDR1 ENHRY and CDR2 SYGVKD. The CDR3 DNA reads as TGTGCCATCACTATAGCCCGACTAGCGGCATTCACAGATACGCAGTATTTT. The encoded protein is CAITIARLAAFTDTQYF.

For the CDR3, the DNA is TGTGCCAGCAATGCACTAGCGGTTTACAATGAGCAGTTCTTC. It encodes CASNALAVYNEQFF. This chain joins TRBV28 and TRBJ2-1; 8 bases line up with TRBD2. Germline V gives CDR1 MDHEN, CDR2 SYDVKM. The CDR3 runs 14 residues. V was clipped by 7 bases and J by 4 bases; unmatched bases: 6.

In nucleotides, the CDR3 is TGTGCCAGTAGTATAGGGGGACAGCTAGGGGCCCAGTACTTC. This translates into CASSIGGQLGAQYF. The chain links TRBV19 to TRBJ2-5; 7 nucleotides line up with TRBD1. Trimming took 1 base from V and 9 from J; bases not matched to a gene: 8. Germline CDR1 and CDR2: LNHDA and SQIVND (reference sequence). The CDR3 extends over 14 amino acids.

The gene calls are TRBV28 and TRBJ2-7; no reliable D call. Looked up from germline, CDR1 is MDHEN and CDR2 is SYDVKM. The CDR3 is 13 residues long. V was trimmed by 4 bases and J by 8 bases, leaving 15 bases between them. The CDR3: CASSYPTARQQYF. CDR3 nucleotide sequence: TGTGCCAGCAGTTACCCGACGGCCAGGCAGCAGTACTTC.

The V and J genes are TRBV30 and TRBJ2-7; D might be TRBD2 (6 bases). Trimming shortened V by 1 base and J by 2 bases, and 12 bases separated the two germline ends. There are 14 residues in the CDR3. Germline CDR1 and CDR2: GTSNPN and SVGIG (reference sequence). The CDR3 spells CAWSELALAYEQYF. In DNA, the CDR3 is TGTGCCTGGAGTGAACTAGCCCTTGCCTACGAGCAGTACTTC. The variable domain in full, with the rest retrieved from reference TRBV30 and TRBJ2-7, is SQTIHQWPATLVQPVGSPLSLECTVEGTSNPNLYWYRQAAGRGLQLLFYSVGIGQISSEVPQNLSASRPQDRQFILSSKKLLLSDSGFYLCAWSELALAYEQYFGPGTRLTVT.

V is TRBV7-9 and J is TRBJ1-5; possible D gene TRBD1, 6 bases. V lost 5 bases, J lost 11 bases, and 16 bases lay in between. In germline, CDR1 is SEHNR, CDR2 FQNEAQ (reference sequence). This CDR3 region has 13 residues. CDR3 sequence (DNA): TGTGCCAGCAGCCCACTGCCGGACAGCTCCCAGCATTTT. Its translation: CASSPLPDSSQHF.

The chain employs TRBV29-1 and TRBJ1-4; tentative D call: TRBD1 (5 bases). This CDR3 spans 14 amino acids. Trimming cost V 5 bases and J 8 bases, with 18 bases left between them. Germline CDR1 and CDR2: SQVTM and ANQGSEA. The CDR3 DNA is TGCAGCGTTTTTGACAGATCCCGGCGCGAAAAACTGTTTTTT. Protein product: CSVFDRSRREKLFF.

The CDR3 is CASSLLGRLTYNEQFF. Written as DNA, the CDR3 is TGTGCCAGCAGCTTACTCGGGAGGCTGACCTACAATGAGCAGTTCTTC. This chain uses TRBV7-9 with TRBJ2-1; the match to TRBD2 covers 7 bases. This CDR3 contains 16 residues. Germline-derived CDR1 and CDR2 are SEHNR and FQNEAQ (reference sequence). The V and J ends lost 2 bases and 2 bases, in that order; junction bases with no gene match: 6.

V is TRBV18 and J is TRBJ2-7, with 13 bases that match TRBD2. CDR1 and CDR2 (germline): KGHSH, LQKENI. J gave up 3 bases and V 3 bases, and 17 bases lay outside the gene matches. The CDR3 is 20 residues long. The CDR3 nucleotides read TGTGCCAGCTCACCCCAAGTACTAGCGGGAGGGCCACACCCACACTACGAGCAGTACTTC. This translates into CASSPQVLAGGPHPHYEQYF. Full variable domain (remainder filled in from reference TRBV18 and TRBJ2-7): NAGVMQNPRHLVRRRGQEARLRCSPMKGHSHVYWYRQLPEEGLKFMVYLQKENIIDESGMPKERFSAEFPKEGPSILRIQQVVRGDSAAYFCASSPQVLAGGPHPHYEQYFGPGTRLTVT.

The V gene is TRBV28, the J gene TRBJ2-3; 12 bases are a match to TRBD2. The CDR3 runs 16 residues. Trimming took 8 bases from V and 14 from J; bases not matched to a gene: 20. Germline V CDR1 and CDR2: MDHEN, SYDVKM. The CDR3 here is CASSLAPGLAGSVWYF. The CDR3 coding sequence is TGTGCCAGCTCATTAGCACCCGGACTAGCGGGAAGCGTGTGGTATTTT.

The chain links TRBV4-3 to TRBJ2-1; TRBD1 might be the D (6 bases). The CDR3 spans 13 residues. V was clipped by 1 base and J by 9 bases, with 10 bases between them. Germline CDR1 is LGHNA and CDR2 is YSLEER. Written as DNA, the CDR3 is TGCGCCAGCAGCCAAGTGGGGGCCGGTGAGCAGTTCTTC. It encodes CASSQVGAGEQFF.

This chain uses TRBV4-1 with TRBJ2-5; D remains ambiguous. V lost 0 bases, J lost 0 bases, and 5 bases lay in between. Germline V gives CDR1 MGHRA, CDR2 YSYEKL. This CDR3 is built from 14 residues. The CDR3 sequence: CASSQERYQETQYF. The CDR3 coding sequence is TGCGCCAGCAGCCAAGAACGGTACCAAGAGACCCAGTACTTC.

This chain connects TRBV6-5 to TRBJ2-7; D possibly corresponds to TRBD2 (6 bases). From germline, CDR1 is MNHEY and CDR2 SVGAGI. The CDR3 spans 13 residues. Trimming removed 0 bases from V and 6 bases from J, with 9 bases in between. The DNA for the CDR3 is TGTGCCAGCAGTTACTCGTGGGAGGCCGAGCAGTACTTC. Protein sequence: CASSYSWEAEQYF.

CDR3 DNA sequence: TGTGCCAGCAGCGAGGCGGGGACGGCGAACACTGAAGCTTTCTTT. Protein sequence: CASSEAGTANTEAFF. This chain joins TRBV9 and TRBJ1-1; perhaps TRBD1 as D (5 bases). The ends were cut back, 3 bases at V and 1 base at J, with 13 bases in the middle. The CDR3 has 15 amino acids. CDR1 is SGDLS and CDR2 is YYNGEE in the germline V gene.

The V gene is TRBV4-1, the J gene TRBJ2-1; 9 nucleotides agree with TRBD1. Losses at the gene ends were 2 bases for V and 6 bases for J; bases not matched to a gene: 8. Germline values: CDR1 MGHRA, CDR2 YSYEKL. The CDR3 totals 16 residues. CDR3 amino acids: CASSQTGTGIGNEQFF. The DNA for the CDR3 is TGCGCCAGCAGCCAAACCGGGACAGGGATTGGCAATGAGCAGTTCTTC.

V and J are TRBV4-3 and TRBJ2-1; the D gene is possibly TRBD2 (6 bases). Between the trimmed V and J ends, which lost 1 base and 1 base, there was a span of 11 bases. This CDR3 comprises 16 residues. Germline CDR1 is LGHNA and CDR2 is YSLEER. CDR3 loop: CASSQGASVSYNEQFF. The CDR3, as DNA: TGCGCCAGCAGCCAAGGTGCTAGCGTATCCTACAATGAGCAGTTCTTC.

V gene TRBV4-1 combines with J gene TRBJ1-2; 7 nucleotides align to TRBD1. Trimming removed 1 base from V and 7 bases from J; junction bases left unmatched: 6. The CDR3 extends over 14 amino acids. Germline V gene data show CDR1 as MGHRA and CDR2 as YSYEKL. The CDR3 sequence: CASSQGHRGGGYTF. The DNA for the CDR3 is TGCGCCAGCAGCCAAGGTCACAGGGGAGGTGGCTACACCTTC.

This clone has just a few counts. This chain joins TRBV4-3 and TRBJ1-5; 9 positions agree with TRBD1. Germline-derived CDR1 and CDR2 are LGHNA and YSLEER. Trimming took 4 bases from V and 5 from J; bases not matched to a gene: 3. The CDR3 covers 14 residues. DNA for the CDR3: TGCGCCAGCAGCCCGGGGGACAGGGATCAGCCCCAGCATTTT. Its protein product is CASSPGDRDQPQHF.